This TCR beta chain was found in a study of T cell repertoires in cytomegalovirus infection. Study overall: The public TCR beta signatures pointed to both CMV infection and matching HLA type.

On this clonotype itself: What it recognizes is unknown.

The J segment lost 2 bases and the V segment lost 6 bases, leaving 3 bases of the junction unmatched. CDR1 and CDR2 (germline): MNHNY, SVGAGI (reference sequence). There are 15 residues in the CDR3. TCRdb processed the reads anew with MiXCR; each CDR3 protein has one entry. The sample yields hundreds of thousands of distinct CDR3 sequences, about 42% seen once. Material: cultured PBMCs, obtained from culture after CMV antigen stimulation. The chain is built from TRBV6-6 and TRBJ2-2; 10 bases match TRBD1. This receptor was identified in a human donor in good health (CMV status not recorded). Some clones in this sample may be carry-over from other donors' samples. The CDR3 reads CASRDRGLNTGELFF. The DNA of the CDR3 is TGTGCCAGCAGGGACAGGGGGTTAAACACCGGGGAGCTGTTTTTT.